This TCR beta chain was retrieved from a study of blood T cells in healthy people across ages. Around 10 milliliters of peripheral blood were drawn from each donor. Looked up from germline, CDR1 is SEHNR and CDR2 is FQNEAQ (reference sequence). This CDR3 has 15 amino acids. Trimming took 2 bases from V and 5 from J, leaving 13 bases between them. A second PCR of roughly 6 to 12 cycles used a sample-barcoded 5' primer and a J-beta primer mix. Every sample returned 2.5 million or more CDR3-containing paired-end reads. MiXCR was run by TCRdb on the 5' RACE reads, yielding one entry per CDR3 protein. In the table there are 660,000 or so distinct CDR3 sequences, 45% to 65% of which are singletons.

The sequencing input was blood. The chain recombines TRBV7-9 with TRBJ2-1; the D gene is possibly TRBD2 (5 bases). This clonotype originated in a man aged 55-75 years in good health. For the CDR3, the DNA is TGTGCCAGCAGCTTAATCGGAGGCCAGCACAATGAGCAGTTCTTC. It specifies CASSLIGGQHNEQFF.